Listed below are T cell receptor beta chains from one sample, sequenced in a study of blood T cell repertoires in COVID-19. TCRdb's table, derived via immunoSEQ multiplex PCR, lists solely in-frame clones and lacks some. The profile shows about 43,000 clones, about 83% of them singletons. The sample was peripheral blood. Source of these receptors: a middle-aged man with COVID-19, enrolled during active disease. Each CDR3 is given with its conserved first and last residue. Fields, in order: V gene, CDR3 protein.

>TRBV4-2
CASSHPGQGASGGANVLTF
>TRBV6-5
CASSSEGAGNYGYTF
>TRBV9
CASSVADTLSNEQFF
>TRBV2
CASSRIDTGELFF
>TRBV6-5
CASSYGRGYEQYF
>TRBV13
CASSLPGTLAGNTIYF
>TRBV11-2
CASGPRAGVPQETQYF
>TRBV6-4
CASRMDRLNSPLHF
>TRBV9
CASSVGQGREKLFF
>TRBV15
CATNPGTGYGYTF
>TRBV7-9
CASRTGTSNEQFF
>TRBV6-5
CASSRGTGGFGYTF
>TRBV7-9
CASSSGGGRYEQYF
>TRBV4-1
CASSPGGQGGTKQYF
>TRBV7-8
CASSLDYERSYEQYF
>TRBV12-3/TRBV12-4
CASSPIRGTEAFF
>TRBV9
CASTKTGNTGELFF
>TRBV10-3
CAIKTTEPGETQYF
>TRBV6-5
CASSYALDRVDQPQHF
>TRBV28
CASSVYWTDPGNTIYF
>TRBV19
CASSISPNGANVLTF
>TRBV9
CASTQGPGNTIYF
>TRBV7-9
CASSPRARDYGYTF
>TRBV4-1
CASSQRGGTGEKGYTF
>TRBV5-1
CASSLGGSNYGYTF
>TRBV11-2
CASSLGPSGSTETQYF
>TRBV5-4
CASSFDAPGETQYF
>TRBV30
CAWRQERDRFSYGYTF
>TRBV5-1
CASSRSPGGNNEQFF
>TRBV11-2
CASSLDPGNGNTIYF
>TRBV10-3
CAISVGGSSGYTF
>TRBV12-3/TRBV12-4
CASSLMETGELFF
>TRBV7-9
CASSLGQGGHTEAFF
>TRBV5-1
CASSWTSGPTEQFF
>TRBV18
CASSVTEGNTEAFF
>TRBV5-4
CASSSTVSLSSYNSPLHF
>TRBV6-5
CASRDEGGAYTQYF
>TRBV5-8
CASSRPGTGSTEAFF
>TRBV30
CACQQGRNYGYTF
>TRBV28
CASRTPGFNQPQHF
>TRBV6-5
CASTAAGGNSPLHF
>TRBV2
CASSPEGGPLHF
>TRBV28
CASSSSDKRANEQFF
>TRBV19
CASSPGQTYEQYF
>TRBV5-6
CASSHHLGVDYNEQFF
>TRBV6-5
CASSLAFEQYF